The rows below give T cell receptor beta chains drawn from one sample of a study of breast tumors, draining lymph nodes, adjacent tissues. MiXCR, applied by TCRdb to the multiplex PCR reads, yields one record per CDR3 protein. The repertoire consists of over 150,000 distinct CDR3 sequences, with approximately 33% occurring once and the leading ten covering 4% to 5.5%. Input material: axillary lymph node tissue. The receptors shown here come from a female donor with breast cancer. Some clones in this sample may be carry-over from other donors' samples. Both conserved end residues are part of each CDR3. The order of the fields is J gene, clone size, D gene, V gene, CDR3 protein, CDR3 DNA. D genes are given only for firm matches. Clone size is stated in some rows and not others, as once, few, many or a class when expanded.

J gene: TRBJ2-1; clone size: few; D gene: .; V gene: TRBV27; CDR3 protein: CASSFRPNNNEQFF; CDR3 DNA: TGTGCCAGCAGTTTTCGACCGAATAACAATGAGCAGTTCTTC
J gene: TRBJ2-5; clone size: .; D gene: TRBD1; V gene: TRBV18; CDR3 protein: CASSPPGQGYQETQYF; CDR3 DNA: TGTGCCAGCTCACCACCGGGACAGGGGTACCAAGAGACCCAGTACTTC
J gene: TRBJ2-5; clone size: many; D gene: .; V gene: TRBV18; CDR3 protein: CASSPPGLRETQYF; CDR3 DNA: TGTGCCAGCTCACCACCGGGACTCCGGGAGACCCAGTACTTC
J gene: TRBJ2-6; clone size: many; D gene: TRBD1; V gene: TRBV7-9; CDR3 protein: CASSFRPIQGAALFRRANVLTF; CDR3 DNA: TGTGCCAGCAGCTTCCGTCCAATACAGGGGGCGGCCCTTTTCCGTCGGGCCAACGTCCTGACTTTC
J gene: TRBJ1-5; clone size: .; D gene: .; V gene: TRBV6-2/TRBV6-3; CDR3 protein: CASSAYGSDQPQHF; CDR3 DNA: TGCGCATCGTCCGCTTACGGTAGCGATCAGCCCCAGCATTTT
J gene: TRBJ2-7; clone size: many; D gene: .; V gene: TRBV12-3/TRBV12-4; CDR3 protein: CASSLGWHSYEQYF; CDR3 DNA: TGTGCCAGCAGCTTGGGTTGGCATTCCTACGAGCAGTACTTC
J gene: TRBJ2-2; clone size: .; D gene: .; V gene: TRBV3-1; CDR3 protein: CAGSQDIVAPGLLFF; CDR3 DNA: TGTGCCGGCAGCCAAGATATTGTAGCCCCCGGGCTGTTGTTTTTT
J gene: TRBJ1-5; clone size: many; D gene: .; V gene: TRBV24-1; CDR3 protein: CATSDLNQPQHF; CDR3 DNA: TGTGCCACCAGTGATTTGAATCAGCCCCAGCATTTT
J gene: TRBJ2-1; clone size: .; D gene: TRBD2; V gene: TRBV9; CDR3 protein: CASSVSAGGYNEQFF; CDR3 DNA: TGTGCCAGCAGCGTATCCGCGGGAGGGTACAATGAGCAGTTCTTC
J gene: TRBJ2-1; clone size: many; D gene: .; V gene: TRBV4-2; CDR3 protein: CASSQGLGGNNEQFF; CDR3 DNA: TGTGCCAGCAGCCAAGGACTAGGGGGGAACAATGAGCAGTTCTTC
J gene: TRBJ1-2; clone size: many; D gene: .; V gene: TRBV3-1; CDR3 protein: CASSRWDGPSYGYTF; CDR3 DNA: TGTGCCAGCAGTCGTTGGGACGGGCCTTCGTATGGCTACACCTTC
J gene: TRBJ2-3; clone size: many; D gene: .; V gene: TRBV20-1; CDR3 protein: CSARAGTTDTQYF; CDR3 DNA: TGCAGTGCTAGAGCTGGGACCACAGATACGCAGTATTTT
J gene: TRBJ1-1; clone size: .; D gene: .; V gene: TRBV7-2; CDR3 protein: CASRLVFKNTEAFF; CDR3 DNA: TGTGCCAGCAGGTTAGTTTTCAAGAACACTGAAGCTTTCTTT
J gene: TRBJ1-5; clone size: .; D gene: .; V gene: TRBV20-1; CDR3 protein: CSARDGGHQPQHF; CDR3 DNA: TGCAGTGCTAGAGATGGGGGGCATCAGCCCCAGCATTTT
J gene: TRBJ2-5; clone size: .; D gene: .; V gene: TRBV24-1; CDR3 protein: CAIAQGGREETQYF; CDR3 DNA: TGTGCCATCGCACAGGGTGGCAGGGAGGAGACCCAGTACTTC
J gene: TRBJ2-2; clone size: few; D gene: .; V gene: TRBV18; CDR3 protein: CASSPQGQNTGELFF; CDR3 DNA: TGTGCCAGCTCACCACAGGGACAGAACACCGGGGAGCTGTTTTTT
J gene: TRBJ2-5; clone size: .; D gene: TRBD2; V gene: TRBV12-3/TRBV12-4; CDR3 protein: CASSLRTSGNVTQYF; CDR3 DNA: TGTGCCAGCAGCCTCAGGACTAGCGGGAATGTGACCCAGTACTTC
J gene: TRBJ2-1; clone size: many; D gene: .; V gene: TRBV11-3; CDR3 protein: CASSLDGSGVVQFF; CDR3 DNA: TGTGCCAGCAGCTTAGATGGGTCGGGAGTGGTGCAGTTCTTC
J gene: TRBJ1-5; clone size: many; D gene: TRBD1; V gene: TRBV2; CDR3 protein: CASSGGQVNQPQHF; CDR3 DNA: TGTGCCAGCAGTGGGGGACAGGTCAATCAGCCCCAGCATTTT
J gene: TRBJ2-1; clone size: many; D gene: TRBD2; V gene: TRBV5-1; CDR3 protein: CASSLDSGVYNEQFF; CDR3 DNA: TGCGCCAGCAGCTTGGATAGCGGGGTCTACAATGAGCAGTTCTTC
J gene: TRBJ1-6; clone size: .; D gene: .; V gene: TRBV7-6; CDR3 protein: CASSLRGGVYNSPLHF; CDR3 DNA: TGTGCCAGCAGCCTAAGAGGGGGGGTGTATAATTCACCCCTCCACTTT
J gene: TRBJ2-2; clone size: .; D gene: .; V gene: TRBV27; CDR3 protein: CASSPRRSGELFF; CDR3 DNA: TGTGCCAGCAGTCCTCGGAGGTCCGGGGAGCTGTTTTTT
J gene: TRBJ2-7; clone size: many; D gene: .; V gene: TRBV11-2; CDR3 protein: CASSSGQANYLAEAYYEQYF; CDR3 DNA: TGTGCCAGCAGCTCGGGACAGGCGAATTACCTAGCGGAGGCATACTACGAGCAGTACTTC
J gene: TRBJ2-3; clone size: many; D gene: TRBD2; V gene: TRBV4-1; CDR3 protein: CASSQRLAATDTQYF; CDR3 DNA: TGCGCCAGCAGCCAACGACTAGCGGCCACAGATACGCAGTATTTT